A selection of T cell receptor beta chains follows, all from one sample in a study of blood T cell repertoires in COVID-19. Sequencing was performed with immunoSEQ multiplex PCR; in TCRdb, only in-frame clones are kept and a portion is missing. The sample carries tens of thousands of clones, around 87% recorded once. Sequencing used peripheral blood. The receptors shown here come from a man between 60 and 70 years old with active COVID-19. CDR3s include the opening cysteine and the closing phenylalanine or tryptophan. D genes are given only for firm matches. Expanded clones are given a class, and other clones once, few, many or no size at all.

clone_size: .
j_call: TRBJ2-2
v_call: TRBV13
d_call: .
cdr3_nt: TGTGCCAGCAGCTTAGTGGGGCCCGGGGAGCTGTTTTTT
cdr3_aa: CASSLVGPGELFF

clone_size: .
j_call: TRBJ2-1
v_call: TRBV5-5
d_call: .
cdr3_nt: TGTGCCAGCAGCTCGACGACCTCGGGAGACAATGAGCAGTTCTTC
cdr3_aa: CASSSTTSGDNEQFF

clone_size: .
j_call: TRBJ1-4
v_call: TRBV5-1
d_call: TRBD1
cdr3_nt: TGCGCCAGCAGCTTGGACAGGGGGCTCGGTGAAAAACTGTTTTTT
cdr3_aa: CASSLDRGLGEKLFF

clone_size: .
j_call: TRBJ2-1
v_call: TRBV28
d_call: TRBD2
cdr3_nt: TGTGCCAGCAGTGACGGAACTAGCGGGAGTAGAAATGAGCAGTTCTTC
cdr3_aa: CASSDGTSGSRNEQFF

clone_size: few
j_call: TRBJ1-6
v_call: TRBV5-8
d_call: TRBD1
cdr3_nt: TGTGCCAGCAGCTCCCGGGACAGGGGGCGGAATTCACCCCTCCACTTT
cdr3_aa: CASSSRDRGRNSPLHF

clone_size: .
j_call: TRBJ1-2
v_call: TRBV27
d_call: .
cdr3_nt: TGTGCCAGCAGTCCACAGGGTTTCTATGGCTACACCTTC
cdr3_aa: CASSPQGFYGYTF

clone_size: .
j_call: TRBJ1-2
v_call: TRBV27
d_call: TRBD1
cdr3_nt: TGTGCCAGCCGAACAGGGGATGGCTACACCTTC
cdr3_aa: CASRTGDGYTF

clone_size: .
j_call: TRBJ1-6
v_call: TRBV10-3
d_call: .
cdr3_nt: TGTGCCATCAGTGAGGCTCAGGGGTGGAATTCACCCCTCCACTTT
cdr3_aa: CAISEAQGWNSPLHF

clone_size: .
j_call: TRBJ1-5
v_call: TRBV27
d_call: .
cdr3_nt: TGTGCCAGCAGCCCCGGGAGCCGGGCAGACCAGCCCCAGCATTTT
cdr3_aa: CASSPGSRADQPQHF

clone_size: .
j_call: TRBJ1-2
v_call: TRBV11-2
d_call: TRBD1
cdr3_nt: TGTGCCAGCAGCTTAAGGACAGGGGGCTATGGCTACACCTTC
cdr3_aa: CASSLRTGGYGYTF

clone_size: .
j_call: TRBJ2-3
v_call: TRBV5-4
d_call: TRBD2
cdr3_nt: TGTGCCAGCAGCTTGGTACTAGCGGGAGATTTTTCAGATACGCAGTATTTT
cdr3_aa: CASSLVLAGDFSDTQYF

clone_size: .
j_call: TRBJ1-2
v_call: TRBV9
d_call: .
cdr3_nt: TGTGCCAGCAAAGGAGTAGACTATGGCTACACCTTC
cdr3_aa: CASKGVDYGYTF

clone_size: .
j_call: TRBJ2-7
v_call: TRBV4-2
d_call: TRBD2
cdr3_nt: TGTGCCAGCAGCCAAGAATTGGGGACTACCGAGCAGTACTTC
cdr3_aa: CASSQELGTTEQYF

clone_size: .
j_call: TRBJ2-1
v_call: TRBV30
d_call: TRBD2
cdr3_nt: TGTGCCTGGAGTCGCGGGAGATACGGTGAGCAGTTCTTC
cdr3_aa: CAWSRGRYGEQFF